This TCR beta chain was captured by sequencing in a study of a mutant IDH1 vaccine in newly diagnosed glioma. Overall study results and limits: Of all patients, roughly 93% showed vaccine-induced immune responses.

As to this clone: Its antigen is currently unknown.

Time point denoted: baseline, week 1 (first vaccination visit). The treatment: pre-vaccination baseline after standard-of-care therapy. In every donor, the tumor was a new WHO grade 3 or 4 IDH1-mutant, ATRX-lost astrocytoma. This CDR3 comprises 17 residues. Germline CDR1 SQVTM, CDR2 ANQGSEA. V was shortened by 3 bases and J by 8 bases, with 26 bases between the two germline ends. Assay used: immunoSEQ multiplex PCR; TCRdb lists only in-frame clones, some missing. The sample consists of 59,000 or so clones, 80% to 95% of them appearing once. The receptor comes from a man aged 50-59 years with glioma. The sequenced sample was PBMCs, obtained from a glioma patient treated with radiotherapy, temozolomide or both. This rearrangement joins TRBV29-1 to TRBJ2-1, with D possibly TRBD1 on 6 matching bases. The CDR3 is CSVDAGAVPARADEQFF. The CDR3 DNA reads as TGCAGCGTTGATGCAGGGGCCGTGCCTGCGAGGGCTGATGAGCAGTTCTTC.